Shown below are 7 T cell receptor beta chains from a single sample sequenced in a study of neurological immune-mediated disorders. A single record per CDR3 protein comes from TCRdb applying MiXCR to the 5' RACE reads. The sample has around 27,000 distinct CDR3 sequences; around 16% are singletons. The sample consisted of PBMCs. These receptor sequences come from a man aged 70-80 years in good health.

This clonotype was picked up one time. The rearrangement links TRBV7-9 to TRBJ2-7; perhaps D is TRBD1 or TRBD2 (5 bases each). Germline CDR1 SEHNR, CDR2 FQNEAQ (reference sequence). The V end was cut by 5 bases, the J end by 2 bases, with 19 bases between. There are 16 residues in the CDR3. CDR3 in amino acids: CASSNDYDSLPYEQYF. The DNA of the CDR3 is TGTGCCAGCAGCAATGACTATGACAGTCTACCCTACGAGCAGTACTTC. Together with reference TRBV7-9 and TRBJ2-7, the CDR3 gives the full variable domain: DTGVSQNPRHKITKRGQNVTFRCDPISEHNRLYWYRQTLGQGPEFLTYFQNEAQLEKSRLLSDRFSAERPKGSFSTLEIQRTEQGDSAMYLCASSNDYDSLPYEQYFGPGTRLTVT.

The table lists this clonotype with many counts. The chain combines TRBV12-3 or TRBV12-4 with TRBJ1-1; D gene uncertain. The CDR3 spans 14 residues. V was trimmed by 0 bases and J by 0 bases, leaving 5 bases between them. The CDR3 sequence: CASSLARMNTEAFF. The DNA of the CDR3 is TGTGCCAGCAGTTTAGCGCGGATGAACACTGAAGCTTTCTTT.

The J gene is TRBJ2-5, the V gene TRBV18; D gene uncertain. The CDR3 has 15 amino acids. CDR1 KGHSH and CDR2 LQKENI come from the germline V gene. Deletions cut 1 base from V and 4 bases from J, with 13 bases between. CDR3 coding DNA: TGTGCCAGCTCACCACTGGCAGCCCCGGGAGAGACCCAGTACTTC. Amino acids: CASSPLAAPGETQYF.

This clonotype was detected many times. The rearrangement links TRBV10-3 to TRBJ1-2; TRBD1 is a possible D gene (5 bases). Germline V gene lookup returns CDR1 ENHRY and CDR2 SYGVKD. This CDR3 contains 15 residues. Trimming cost V 5 bases and J 1 base, with 14 bases left between them. In nucleotides, the CDR3 is TGTGCCATCAGTTCAGACAGAGCCCTTAACTATGGCTACACCTTC. Protein product: CAISSDRALNYGYTF.

The chain employs TRBV6-1 and TRBJ2-3; D gene unclear. This CDR3 contains 16 residues. Per germline, CDR1 MNHNS and CDR2 SASEGT. Trimming removed 2 bases from V and 2 bases from J, with 14 bases in between. This CDR3 reads CASSEFKGQTTDTQYF. CDR3 nucleotides: TGTGCCAGCAGTGAATTTAAGGGCCAGACCACAGATACGCAGTATTTT.

Comments on this clonotype: This could be a read error, since a much larger clone is one nucleotide away. The gene calls are TRBV29-1 and TRBJ2-2; D may correspond to TRBD1 or TRBD2 (5 bases each). Looked up from germline, CDR1 is SQVTM and CDR2 is ANQGSEA. V lost 6 bases, J lost 3 bases, and 14 bases lay in between. The CDR3 has 14 residues. In nucleotides, the CDR3 is TGCAGCGTACCGAAGGGGACGTACACCGGGGAGCTGTTTTTT. It specifies CSVPKGTYTGELFF.

The V and J genes are TRBV7-9 and TRBJ1-4, with a possible D match to TRBD1 (5 bases). Germline V gene lookup returns CDR1 SEHNR and CDR2 FQNEAQ (reference sequence). CDR3 length equals 15 residues. V lost 5 bases and J 5 bases, leaving 15 bases between the germline ends. The CDR3 protein is CASSHLGGGNEKLFF. The CDR3 DNA is TGTGCCAGCAGCCATCTGGGGGGAGGAAATGAAAAACTGTTTTTT.